One and the same sample provided the 10 T cell receptor beta chains below, sequenced in a study of T cell responses to AZD1222 COVID-19 vaccine. TCRdb's table, derived via immunoSEQ multiplex PCR, lists solely in-frame clones and lacks some. This sample has 100,000 to 150,000 clones; about 93% occur once, and the top ten carry around 5%. Sequences were derived from peripheral blood, sampled on day 0 of AZD1222 vaccination. The receptors shown here come from an adult in good health.

This clone was counted a single time. CDR3 sequence (DNA): TGCAGCGTTGAAGATATAGGGACAGGGGTCAGCTACGAGCAGTACTTC. This translates into CSVEDIGTGVSYEQYF. The chain combines TRBV29-1 with TRBJ2-7; 10 nucleotides match TRBD1. CDR1 is SQVTM and CDR2 is ANQGSEA in the germline V gene. V lost 0 bases and J lost 3; bases outside the gene matches: 8. The CDR3 contains 16 residues.

The chain employs TRBV12-3 or TRBV12-4 and TRBJ1-5; D gene ambiguous. This CDR3 region has 13 residues. The V and J ends lost 7 bases and 4 bases respectively, with 11 bases between them. The CDR3 DNA sequence: TGTGCCAGCACCATTGCGGGAAATCAGCCCCAGCATTTT. Protein: CASTIAGNQPQHF.

The chain has TRBV7-9 and TRBJ2-7; a possible D gene is TRBD1 (6 bases). Per germline, CDR1 SEHNR and CDR2 FQNEAQ (reference sequence). This CDR3 has 14 residues. The V and J ends lost 1 base and 5 bases respectively, with 12 bases between them. The CDR3: CASSLELPGDEQYF. The CDR3 bases are TGTGCCAGCAGCTTAGAGCTCCCAGGGGACGAGCAGTACTTC.

The rearrangement joins TRBV6-6 to TRBJ2-2; a weak D match, TRBD1 (5 bases). V was cut by 5 bases and J by 6 bases, with 25 bases left in between. Germline V CDR1 and CDR2: MNHNY, SVGAGI (reference sequence). This CDR3 comprises 18 residues. DNA of the CDR3: TGTGCCAGCAGTCCCCATTCCTCAATAATCCTCAGGGCCGGGGAGCTGTTTTTT. It yields the protein CASSPHSSIILRAGELFF.

The chain has TRBV30 and TRBJ1-6; D gene ambiguous. Trimming left V 2 bases short and J 2 bases short, with 10 bases between. The CDR3 spans 15 residues. Germline CDR1 and CDR2: GTSNPN and SVGIG (reference sequence). The CDR3 bases are TGTGCCTGGAGTATGGAAACAGCCTATAATTCACCCCTCCACTTT. Translation: CAWSMETAYNSPLHF.

The CDR3 is CASSSVRGVRDHYEQYF. CDR3 nucleotides: TGTGCCAGCAGCTCGGTCCGGGGCGTTAGAGATCACTACGAGCAGTACTTC. V usage is TRBV11-2 and J usage is TRBJ2-7; D tentatively fits TRBD1 or TRBD2 (5 bases each). Trimming took 4 bases from V and 3 from J, leaving 22 bases between them. Germline V gene data show CDR1 as SGHAT and CDR2 as FQNNGV. The CDR3 is 17 amino acids.

CDR3 residues: CASSLTWAPYYEQYF. DNA for the CDR3: TGTGCCAGCAGCTTAACATGGGCCCCCTACTACGAGCAGTACTTC. The V call is TRBV7-6, the J call TRBJ2-7, with unresolved D. V was trimmed by 2 bases and J by 3 bases, leaving 14 bases between them. Germline V lookup: CDR1 SGHVS, CDR2 FNYEAQ. CDR3 length: 15 amino acids.

The genes are TRBV10-3 and TRBJ2-7; tentative D call: TRBD1 (5 bases). The ends were cut back, 3 bases at V and 0 bases at J, with 15 bases in the middle. This CDR3 is 16 amino acids long. The germline gives CDR1 ENHRY, CDR2 SYGVKD. The chain's CDR3 is CAISDPGAASSYEQYF. The CDR3 DNA reads as TGTGCCATCAGTGACCCTGGGGCAGCGAGCTCCTACGAGCAGTACTTC.

The rearrangement links TRBV21-1 to TRBJ2-3; the table's D call, TRBD2, has no DNA check behind it. TRBV21-1 constitutes a pseudogene. This CDR3 has 18 residues. Written as DNA, the CDR3 is TGTGCCAGCAGCAAAGGCCTAGCGGGAGGTACTAGCACAGATACGCAGTATTTT. Translated: CASSKGLAGGTSTDTQYF.

This clone is a singleton in its sample. Here the CDR3 DNA reads TGTGCCAGCAGCCCCCAGGGCAGGTCCATGGATGGCTACACCTTC. Protein sequence: CASSPQGRSMDGYTF. The V call is TRBV9, the J call TRBJ1-2; TRBD1 might be the D (5 bases). CDR1 and CDR2 from the germline V gene are SGDLS and YYNGEE. V gave up 4 bases and J gave up 6 bases, with 19 bases separating them. This CDR3 spans 15 amino acids. The whole variable domain, filled in from reference TRBV9 and TRBJ1-2, reads DSGVTQTPKHLITATGQRVTLRCSPRSGDLSVYWYQQSLDQGLQFLIQYYNGEERAKGNILERFSAQQFPDLHSELNLSSLELGDSALYFCASSPQGRSMDGYTFGSGTRLTVV.